The 3 T cell receptor beta chains below all came from one sample that was sequenced in a study of spatial heterogeneity in lung cancer. Study results and caveats: Counts that tracked tumor mutation counts were those of expanded intratumoral alpha and beta TCRs.

The time point denotes: sample taken at primary tumor resection. Their specific antigens are unknown. MiXCR, applied by TCRdb to the 5' RACE reads, yields one record per CDR3 protein. The repertoire holds around 7,000 distinct CDR3 sequences, 11% to 15% seen once, with 9% in the top ten. Sequenced material: lung tumor tissue, taken at surgery. The source is a female donor with early-stage non-small cell lung cancer.

About this clonotype: This beta chain lies outside the target of a library built for alpha chains; its clone size means little. The genes are TRBV28 and TRBJ2-7, with unresolved D. Trimming removed 3 bases from V and 6 bases from J, with 12 bases in between. Germline-derived CDR1 and CDR2 are MDHEN and SYDVKM. The CDR3 sequence is 13 residues long. In DNA, the CDR3 is TGTGCCAGCAGTTTGTCGGGTGTCCGCGAGCAGTACTTC. Amino acids: CASSLSGVREQYF.

This clonotype was counted ten times or more. One junction end disagrees with the germline gene, perhaps due to a read error. This beta chain is a stray sequence in a library constructed for alpha chains; its clone size is not meaningful. This chain links TRBV11-2 with TRBJ1-1, with D uncertain. Germline CDR1 is SGHAT and CDR2 is FQNNGV. This CDR3 is 14 amino acids long. The CDR3 DNA reads TGTGCCAGCACCTTACTCTTTAAGAACACTGAAGCTTTCTTT. It is translated as CASTLLFKNTEAFF.

This clonotype was detected many times. The size of this beta chain means little, since it is a stray read in a library made for alpha chains. The chain couples TRBV19 to TRBJ1-5; 11 nucleotides match TRBD1. CDR3 length: 13 residues. Germline CDR1 is LNHDA and CDR2 is SQIVND (reference sequence). The junction had 3 bases not matched to a gene; V was cut back by 8 bases and J by 6 bases. CDR3 residues: CASWTGGSQPQHF. For the CDR3, the DNA is TGTGCCAGTTGGACAGGGGGCAGTCAGCCCCAGCATTTT.